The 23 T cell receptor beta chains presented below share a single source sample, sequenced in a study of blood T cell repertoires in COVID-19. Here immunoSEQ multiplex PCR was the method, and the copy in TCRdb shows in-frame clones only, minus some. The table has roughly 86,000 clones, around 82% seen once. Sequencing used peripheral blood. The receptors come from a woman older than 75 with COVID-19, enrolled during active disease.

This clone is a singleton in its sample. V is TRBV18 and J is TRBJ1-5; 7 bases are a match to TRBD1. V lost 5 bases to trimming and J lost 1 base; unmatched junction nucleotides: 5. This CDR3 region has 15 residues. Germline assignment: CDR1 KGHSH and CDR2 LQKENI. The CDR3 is CASSSSRGSNQPQHF. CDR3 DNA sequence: TGTGCCAGCTCATCGAGCAGGGGGAGCAATCAGCCCCAGCATTTT.

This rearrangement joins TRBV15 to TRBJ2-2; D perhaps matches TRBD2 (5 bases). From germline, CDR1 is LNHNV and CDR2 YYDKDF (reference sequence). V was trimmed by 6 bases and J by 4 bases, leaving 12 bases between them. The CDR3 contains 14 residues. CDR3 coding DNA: TGTGCCACCAGAGTTGGAGGAGGCACCGGGGAGCTGTTTTTT. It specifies CATRVGGGTGELFF.

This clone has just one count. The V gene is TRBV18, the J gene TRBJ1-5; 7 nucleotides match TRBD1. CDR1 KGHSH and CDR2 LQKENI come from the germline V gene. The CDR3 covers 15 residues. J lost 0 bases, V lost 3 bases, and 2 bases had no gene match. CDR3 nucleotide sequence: TGTGCCAGCTCACCCGGGACAGTTAGCAATCAGCCCCAGCATTTT. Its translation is CASSPGTVSNQPQHF.

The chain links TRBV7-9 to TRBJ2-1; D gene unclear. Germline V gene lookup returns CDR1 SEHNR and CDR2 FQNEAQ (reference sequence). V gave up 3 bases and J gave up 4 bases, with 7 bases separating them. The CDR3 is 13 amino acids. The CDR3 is CASSFGRYNEQFF. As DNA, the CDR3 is TGTGCCAGCAGCTTTGGCAGATACAATGAGCAGTTCTTC.

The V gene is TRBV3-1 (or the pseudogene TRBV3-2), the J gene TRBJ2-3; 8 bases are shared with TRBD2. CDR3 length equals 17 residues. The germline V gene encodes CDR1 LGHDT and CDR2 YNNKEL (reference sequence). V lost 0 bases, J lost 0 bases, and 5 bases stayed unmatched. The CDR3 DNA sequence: TGTGCCAGCAGCCAAGATCGGGGGGGTTATAGCACAGATACGCAGTATTTT. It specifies CASSQDRGGYSTDTQYF.

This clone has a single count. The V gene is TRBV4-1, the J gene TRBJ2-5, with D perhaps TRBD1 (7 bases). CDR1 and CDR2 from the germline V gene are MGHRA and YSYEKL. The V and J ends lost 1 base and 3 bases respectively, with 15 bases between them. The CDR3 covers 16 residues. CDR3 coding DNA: TGCGCCAGCAGCCAAGGCCCAGGGGGGTTGGAAGAGACCCAGTACTTC. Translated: CASSQGPGGLEETQYF.

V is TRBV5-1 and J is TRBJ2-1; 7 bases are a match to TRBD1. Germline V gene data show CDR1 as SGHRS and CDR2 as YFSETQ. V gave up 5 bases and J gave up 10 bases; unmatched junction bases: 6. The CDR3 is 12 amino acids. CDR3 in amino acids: CASRGQTSEQFF. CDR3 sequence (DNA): TGCGCCAGCAGGGGACAGACCAGCGAGCAGTTCTTC.

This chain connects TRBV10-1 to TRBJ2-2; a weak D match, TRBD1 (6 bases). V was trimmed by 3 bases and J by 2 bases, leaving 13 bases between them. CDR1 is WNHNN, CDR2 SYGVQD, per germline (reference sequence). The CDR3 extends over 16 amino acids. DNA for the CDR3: TGCGCCAGCAGTGAACAGGGTAGGGGAAACACCGGGGAGCTGTTTTTT. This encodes CASSEQGRGNTGELFF.

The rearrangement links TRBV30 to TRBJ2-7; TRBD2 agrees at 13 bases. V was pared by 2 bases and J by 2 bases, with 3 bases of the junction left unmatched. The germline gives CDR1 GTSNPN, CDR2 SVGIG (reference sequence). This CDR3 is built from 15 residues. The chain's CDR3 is CAWSPGLAGAYEQYF. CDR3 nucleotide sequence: TGTGCCTGGAGTCCCGGACTAGCGGGAGCCTACGAGCAGTACTTC.

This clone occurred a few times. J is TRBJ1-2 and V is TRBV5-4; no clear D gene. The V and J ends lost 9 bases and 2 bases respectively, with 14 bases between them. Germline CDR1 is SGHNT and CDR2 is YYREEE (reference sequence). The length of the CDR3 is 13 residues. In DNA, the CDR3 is TGTGCCATCGGCGAGGGCCTAAACTATGGCTACACCTTC. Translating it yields CAIGEGLNYGYTF.

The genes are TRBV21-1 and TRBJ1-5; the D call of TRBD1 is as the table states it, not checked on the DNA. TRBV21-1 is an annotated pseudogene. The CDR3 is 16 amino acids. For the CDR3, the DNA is TGTGCCAGCAGACTAGGAGAGAGGGGGCAGGATCAGCCCCAGCATTTT. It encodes CASRLGERGQDQPQHF.

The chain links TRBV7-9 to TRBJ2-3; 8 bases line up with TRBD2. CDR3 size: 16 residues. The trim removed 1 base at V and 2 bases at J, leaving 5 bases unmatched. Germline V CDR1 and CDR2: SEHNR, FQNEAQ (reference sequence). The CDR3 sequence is CASSLGLAGFTDTQYF. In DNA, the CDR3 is TGTGCCAGCAGCTTAGGGTTAGCGGGATTCACAGATACGCAGTATTTT.

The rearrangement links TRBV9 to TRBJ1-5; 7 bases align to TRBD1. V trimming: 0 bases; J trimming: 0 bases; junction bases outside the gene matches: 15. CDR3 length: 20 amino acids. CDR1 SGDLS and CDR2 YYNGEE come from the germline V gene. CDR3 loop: CASSVVLWDSSLYSNQPQHF. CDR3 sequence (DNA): TGTGCCAGCAGCGTAGTGCTTTGGGACAGCTCACTTTATAGCAATCAGCCCCAGCATTTT.

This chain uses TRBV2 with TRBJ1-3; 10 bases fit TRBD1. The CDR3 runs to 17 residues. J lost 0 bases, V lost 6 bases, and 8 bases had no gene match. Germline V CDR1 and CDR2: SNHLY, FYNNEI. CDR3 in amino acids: CASSRDRGTLSGNTIYF. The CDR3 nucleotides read TGTGCCAGCAGCAGGGACAGGGGTACTCTCTCTGGAAACACCATATATTTT.

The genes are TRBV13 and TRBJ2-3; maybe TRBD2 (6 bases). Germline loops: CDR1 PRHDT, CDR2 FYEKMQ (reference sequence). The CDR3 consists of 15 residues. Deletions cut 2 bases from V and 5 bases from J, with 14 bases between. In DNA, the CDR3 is TGTGCCAGCAGCTTACGGCGGGGCCAGGGAGATACGCAGTATTTT. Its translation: CASSLRRGQGDTQYF.

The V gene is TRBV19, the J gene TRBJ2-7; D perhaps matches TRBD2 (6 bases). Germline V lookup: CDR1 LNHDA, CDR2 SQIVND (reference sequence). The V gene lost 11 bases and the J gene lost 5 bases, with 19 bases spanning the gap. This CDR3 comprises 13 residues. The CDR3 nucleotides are TGTGCCCAGGTGGGGGGACGACAAAACGAGCAGTACTTC. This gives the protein CAQVGGRQNEQYF.

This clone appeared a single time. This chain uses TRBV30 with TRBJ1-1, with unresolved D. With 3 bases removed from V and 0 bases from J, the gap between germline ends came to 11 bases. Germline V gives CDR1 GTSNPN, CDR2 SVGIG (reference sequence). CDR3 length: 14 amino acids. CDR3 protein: CAWSPHSMNTEAFF. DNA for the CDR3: TGTGCCTGGAGCCCACACAGCATGAACACTGAAGCTTTCTTT.

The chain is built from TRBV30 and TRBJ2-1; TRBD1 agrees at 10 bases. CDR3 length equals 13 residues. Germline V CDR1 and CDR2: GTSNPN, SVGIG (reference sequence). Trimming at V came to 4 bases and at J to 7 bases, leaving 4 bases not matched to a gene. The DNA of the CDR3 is TGTGCCTGGACCGGACAGGGGGGAAATGAGCAGTTCTTC. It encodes CAWTGQGGNEQFF. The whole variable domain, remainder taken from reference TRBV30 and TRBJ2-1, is SQTIHQWPATLVQPVGSPLSLECTVEGTSNPNLYWYRQAAGRGLQLLFYSVGIGQISSEVPQNLSASRPQDRQFILSSKKLLLSDSGFYLCAWTGQGGNEQFFGPGTRLTVL.

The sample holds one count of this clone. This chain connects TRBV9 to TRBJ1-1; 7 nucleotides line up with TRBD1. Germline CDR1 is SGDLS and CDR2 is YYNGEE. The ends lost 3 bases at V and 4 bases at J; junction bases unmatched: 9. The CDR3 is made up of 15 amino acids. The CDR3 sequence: CASSATRQGGTEAFF. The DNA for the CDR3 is TGTGCCAGCAGCGCCACCAGACAGGGTGGCACTGAAGCTTTCTTT.

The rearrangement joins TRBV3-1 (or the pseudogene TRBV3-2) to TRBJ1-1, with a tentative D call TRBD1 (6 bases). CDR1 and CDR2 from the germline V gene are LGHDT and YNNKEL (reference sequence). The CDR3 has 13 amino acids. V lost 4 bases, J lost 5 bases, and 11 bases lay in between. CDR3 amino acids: CASSLQGNTEAFF. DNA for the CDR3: TGTGCCAGCAGCCTCCAGGGGAATACTGAAGCTTTCTTT.

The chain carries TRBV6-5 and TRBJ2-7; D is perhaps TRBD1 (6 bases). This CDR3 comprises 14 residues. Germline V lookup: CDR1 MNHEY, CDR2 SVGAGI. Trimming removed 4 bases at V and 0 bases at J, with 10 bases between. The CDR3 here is CASSFLDSSYEQYF. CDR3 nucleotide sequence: TGTGCCAGCAGTTTCCTGGACAGCTCCTACGAGCAGTACTTC.

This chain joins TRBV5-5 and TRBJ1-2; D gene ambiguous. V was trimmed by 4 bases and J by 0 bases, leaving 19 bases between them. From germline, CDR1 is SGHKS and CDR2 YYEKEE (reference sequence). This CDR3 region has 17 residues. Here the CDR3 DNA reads TGTGCCAGCAGCCTTCGCCCTGCCGGGAGTCCTAACTATGGCTACACCTTC. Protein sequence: CASSLRPAGSPNYGYTF.

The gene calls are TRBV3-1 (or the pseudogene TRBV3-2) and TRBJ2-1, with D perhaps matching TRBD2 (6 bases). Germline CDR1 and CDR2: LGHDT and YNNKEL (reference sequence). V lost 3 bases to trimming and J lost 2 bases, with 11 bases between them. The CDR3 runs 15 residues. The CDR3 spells CASSHFGGTYNEQFF. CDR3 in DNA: TGTGCCAGCAGCCATTTCGGGGGAACCTACAATGAGCAGTTCTTC.